These 23 T cell receptor beta chains were all obtained from the same sample, sequenced in a study of T cell changes during pregnancy in multiple sclerosis. Libraries were prepared by immunoSEQ multiplex PCR; TCRdb keeps only in-frame clonotypes and omits some of them. The repertoire holds about 70,000 clones, with 85% to 95% as singletons. Specimen: peripheral blood, collected in the second trimester of pregnancy. Receptors were obtained from a female donor in good health, enrolled as a control in a pregnancy study.

The V and J genes are TRBV5-4 and TRBJ2-3, with TRBD2 as a possible D gene (6 bases). V was clipped by 4 bases and J by 3 bases, with 18 bases between them. CDR1 is SGHNT, CDR2 YYREEE, per germline (reference sequence). The CDR3 has 16 residues. The CDR3 DNA sequence: TGTGCCAGCAGCCACCCTCGCGGGGCAGAAACAGATACGCAGTATTTT. Protein product: CASSHPRGAETDTQYF.

The chain joins TRBV27 to TRBJ1-1; no clear D. Germline V gene lookup returns CDR1 MNHEY and CDR2 SMNVEV (reference sequence). The CDR3 is made up of 13 amino acids. Trimming removed 0 bases from V and 4 bases from J, with 6 bases in between. Here the CDR3 reads CASSLSPSTEAFF. CDR3 sequence (DNA): TGTGCCAGCAGTTTATCTCCCTCCACTGAAGCTTTCTTT.

In its sample, this clone was seen a few times. The chain links TRBV2 to TRBJ2-1; possibly TRBD2 for D (5 bases). Germline loops: CDR1 SNHLY, CDR2 FYNNEI. The CDR3 runs 14 residues. Trimming took 0 bases from V and 7 from J, leaving 10 bases between them. The CDR3 protein is CASSEALRGNEQFF. In nucleotides, the CDR3 is TGTGCCAGCAGTGAAGCGCTTCGGGGTAATGAGCAGTTCTTC.

The count of this clone is one. This chain links TRBV15 with TRBJ1-1, with 7 positions matching TRBD1. V was pared by 1 base and J by 3 bases, with 11 bases of the junction left unmatched. Germline V gene data show CDR1 as LNHNV and CDR2 as YYDKDF (reference sequence). The CDR3 spans 17 residues. DNA of the CDR3: TGTGCCACCAGCAGAGTTAGGGGGCACCTGGGGGACACTGAAGCTTTCTTT. This translates into CATSRVRGHLGDTEAFF.

This clone was recorded a few times. The chain links TRBV6-1 to TRBJ1-1; D is unresolved. V was cut by 7 bases and J by 1 base, with 13 bases left in between. The CDR3 length is 14 residues. Germline assignment: CDR1 MNHNS and CDR2 SASEGT. The CDR3 bases are TGTGCCAGCACCCCGAATTCGGGGAACACTGAAGCTTTCTTT. It is translated as CASTPNSGNTEAFF.

This chain connects TRBV5-6 to TRBJ2-3; TRBD2 aligns across 14 bases. The CDR3 totals 18 residues. Germline CDR1 is SGHDT and CDR2 is YYEEEE. V lost 4 bases and J lost 1; bases outside the gene matches: 8. CDR3 loop: CASSLGLAGGRRTDTQYF. The CDR3 region has the DNA TGTGCCAGCAGCCTTGGACTAGCGGGGGGCCGACGCACAGATACGCAGTATTTT.

V gene TRBV5-6 combines with J gene TRBJ1-4; D uncertain. CDR1 and CDR2 from the germline V gene are SGHDT and YYEEEE. CDR3 length: 15 residues. Trimming shortened V by 0 bases and J by 7 bases, and 13 bases separated the two germline ends. CDR3 coding DNA: TGTGCCAGCAGCTTGGAAGGCCGGGTTGGTGAAAAACTGTTTTTT. Encoded protein: CASSLEGRVGEKLFF.

The chain has TRBV29-1 and TRBJ2-1; 11 positions match TRBD2. The CDR3 spans 18 residues. Germline lookup yields CDR1 SQVTM and CDR2 ANQGSEA. Trimming at V came to 0 bases and at J to 0 bases, leaving 7 bases not matched to a gene. The DNA for the CDR3 is TGCAGCGTTGAAGACGCTAGCGGGGGGCCCAGCTCCTACAATGAGCAGTTCTTC. Residues: CSVEDASGGPSSYNEQFF.

This sequence joins TRBV5-1 and TRBJ2-6; D perhaps matches TRBD2 (5 bases). Trimming took 4 bases from V and 4 from J, leaving 21 bases between them. In germline, CDR1 is SGHRS, CDR2 YFSETQ. The CDR3 runs to 18 residues. This chain's CDR3 is CASSPFSGVPGGANVLTF. DNA of the CDR3: TGCGCCAGCAGCCCGTTTTCCGGGGTGCCGGGGGGGGCCAACGTCCTGACTTTC.

This clone was found once. The chain joins TRBV7-2 to TRBJ2-2, with 8 positions matching TRBD1. The V gene's germline CDR1 is SGHTA and CDR2 FQGNSA. This CDR3 has 15 amino acids. Losses at the gene ends were 5 bases for V and 4 bases for J; bases not matched to a gene: 6. CDR3 amino acids: CASSPGGLRTGELFF. CDR3 DNA: TGTGCCAGCAGCCCAGGGGGCCTGCGCACCGGGGAGCTGTTTTTT.

The gene calls are TRBV6-1 and TRBJ2-6; 9 bases line up with TRBD1. Germline V gives CDR1 MNHNS, CDR2 SASEGT. With V trimmed by 1 base and J by 0 bases, 4 bases remained unmatched. The CDR3 contains 18 residues. CDR3 sequence reads: CASSEGDRAVSGANVLTF. The CDR3 bases are TGTGCCAGCAGTGAAGGGGACAGGGCCGTCTCTGGGGCCAACGTCCTGACTTTC.

V usage is TRBV7-2 and J usage is TRBJ1-6; a weak D match, TRBD1 (6 bases). V dropped 1 base and J dropped 6 bases, with 10 bases sitting between them. This CDR3 has 15 residues. Germline lookup yields CDR1 SGHTA and CDR2 FQGNSA. In DNA, the CDR3 is TGTGCCAGCAGCTTAGGACAGGCCCTTAATTCACCCCTCCACTTT. This translates into CASSLGQALNSPLHF.

This chain uses TRBV5-1 with TRBJ2-5, with 7 bases fitting TRBD1. Germline loops: CDR1 SGHRS, CDR2 YFSETQ. The CDR3 totals 14 residues. V dropped 7 bases and J dropped 5; count of bases not matched to a gene: 11. The CDR3 DNA is TGCGCCAGCTCCGGACAGGCGCCTTCCGAGACCCAGTACTTC. Protein: CASSGQAPSETQYF.

This chain links TRBV6-1 with TRBJ2-2; D is possibly TRBD1 (5 bases). The V and J ends lost 6 bases and 5 bases respectively, with 10 bases between them. The CDR3 extends over 13 amino acids. Germline V gene sequence: CDR1 MNHNS, CDR2 SASEGT. The CDR3 sequence: CASRPTGTGELFF. DNA of the CDR3: TGTGCCAGCAGGCCAACAGGAACCGGGGAGCTGTTTTTT.

This CDR3 is CASSPGGVTYGYTF. CDR3 sequence (DNA): TGTGCCAGCAGCCCAGGGGGCGTCACCTATGGCTACACCTTC. The chain joins TRBV7-2 to TRBJ1-2; the match to TRBD1 covers 8 bases. Losses at the gene ends were 5 bases for V and 4 bases for J; bases not matched to a gene: 6. This CDR3 is built from 14 residues. Germline V gene sequence: CDR1 SGHTA, CDR2 FQGNSA.

The rearrangement uses TRBV4-3 and TRBJ1-4; perhaps TRBD1 as D (5 bases). CDR1 and CDR2 from the germline V gene are LGHNA and YSLEER. The CDR3 loop spans 16 amino acids. V lost 0 bases and J lost 7, with 15 bases in between. CDR3 nucleotide sequence: TGCGCCAGCAGCCAAGATAATAGGGGCCGCGGTGAAAAACTGTTTTTT. This gives the protein CASSQDNRGRGEKLFF.

The chain joins TRBV7-6 to TRBJ2-5; the match to TRBD1 covers 8 bases. Germline lookup yields CDR1 SGHVS and CDR2 FNYEAQ. V trimming: 4 bases; J trimming: 4 bases; junction bases outside the gene matches: 11. This CDR3 spans 16 amino acids. CDR3 bases: TGTGCCAGCAGCTCGATCATCCCCGGACAGGGAGAGACCCAGTACTTC. It codes for CASSSIIPGQGETQYF.

The V gene is TRBV6-5, the J gene TRBJ2-3; 7 bases align to TRBD2. This CDR3 is built from 15 residues. Germline V gene data show CDR1 as MNHEY and CDR2 as SVGAGI. V was pared by 4 bases and J by 1 base, with 5 bases of the junction left unmatched. This CDR3 is CASSSFRGGTDTQYF. DNA for the CDR3: TGTGCCAGCAGTTCTTTCCGGGGGGGCACAGATACGCAGTATTTT.

V and J are TRBV6-6 and TRBJ2-3; D may be TRBD2 (5 bases). Germline values: CDR1 MNHNY, CDR2 SVGAGI (reference sequence). Trimming removed 6 bases at V and 2 bases at J, with 15 bases between. The CDR3 runs 15 residues. CDR3 in amino acids: CASSHSIGDTDTQYF. The CDR3, as DNA: TGTGCCAGCAGCCATAGCATCGGGGACACAGATACGCAGTATTTT.

The rearrangement links TRBV19 to TRBJ2-5, with D unresolved. Trimming removed 3 bases from V and 5 bases from J, with 10 bases in between. In germline, CDR1 is LNHDA, CDR2 SQIVND (reference sequence). This CDR3 has 13 amino acids. CDR3 nucleotides: TGTGCCAGTAGTATTTGGCTAGAGGAGACCCAGTACTTC. Its protein product is CASSIWLEETQYF.

The chain uses TRBV7-3 and TRBJ2-2, with D possibly matching TRBD2 (6 bases). CDR3 length: 13 residues. The V gene's germline CDR1 is SGHTA and CDR2 FQGTGA. With 6 bases removed from V and 5 bases from J, the gap between germline ends came to 10 bases. CDR3 DNA: TGTGCCAGCAGATTTCTAGCGACCGGGGAGCTGTTTTTT. It codes for CASRFLATGELFF.

The chain uses TRBV28 and TRBJ2-2; the D gene is possibly TRBD2 (5 bases). Germline V lookup: CDR1 MDHEN, CDR2 SYDVKM. The CDR3 consists of 13 residues. V was clipped by 10 bases and J by 0 bases, with 9 bases between them. The CDR3 DNA reads as TGTGCCATCCCCGGGACGAACACCGGGGAGCTGTTTTTT. Its protein is CAIPGTNTGELFF.

The rearrangement uses TRBV5-1 and TRBJ1-4; the D gene is possibly TRBD1 (6 bases). V lost 7 bases to trimming and J lost 4 bases, with 11 bases between them. There are 13 residues in the CDR3. Looked up from germline, CDR1 is SGHRS and CDR2 is YFSETQ. The CDR3 protein is CASRGGDNEKLFF. CDR3 in DNA: TGCGCCAGCCGAGGGGGGGATAATGAAAAACTGTTTTTT.